This TCR beta chain was recorded in a study of blood T cell repertoires in COVID-19 (dated by TCRdb to the early 2020s). Describing the broader study: The collaborator samples originated in the United States, Italy and Spain and spanned the acute and convalescent phases of COVID-19. The material from the prospective study consisted of cDNA or gDNA derived from T cells, B-cell-depleted T cells, or PBMCs. A de-identified subject ID, COVID-19 status, age in years and sex were almost always included in the sample metadata. Where HLA class I and class II types were available, the types were taken from metadata supplied by the sample provider, not from assay-based typing. The samples were drawn from two sources: the first 160 participants of the ongoing ImmuneRACE study, and 1,254 subjects contributed by 6 global collaborators. The repertoires were released in a freely available public database meant as a resource for research on the immune response to SARS-CoV-2. Deeply sampled blood TCRbeta repertoires from subjects exposed to, actively infected with, or recovered from COVID-19 were included in the dataset.

Note on this clone: The specificity of this receptor is unknown. No much larger clonotype is one base removed from it; base qualities were not supplied.

The collaborating institutions used their own protocols to collect whole blood in K2EDTA tubes. For TCRbeta analysis, collaborators shipped samples as frozen whole blood, isolated PBMCs, or DNA extracted from either of those sample types. Beyond this particular receptor, the publication reports: Clinical and demographic metadata were provided uncurated, with the amount varying by source and participant.

Measured from the cysteine to the phenylalanine, the CDR3 is 16 residues long. Left in the record is the CDR3 DNA by itself, 48 bases read in frame from the first base. The germline V gene encodes CDR1 MNHEY and CDR2 SMNVEV (reference sequence). V loses 5 bases at its end and J loses 5 bases; junction bases beyond the gene matches: 5. The immunoSEQ Assay, a bias-controlled multiplex PCR, was used to amplify TCRbeta CDR3 regions from genomic DNA. Per the source publication's procedure: Within the assay, amplification of reference gene primers was used to estimate how many nucleated cells each sample contained. Sequence reads were collapsed and filtered to measure the absolute abundance of every unique TCRbeta CDR3 rearrangement. For each sample, productive Simpson clonality was calculated as the square root of Simpson's diversity index across productive rearrangements. Held by TCRdb, this immuneACCESS table contains in-frame sequences only and omits some clones. Under half of the omission traces to an unresolved V gene where checked; the cause of the rest is unknown. The V and J calls and clone size come from that table; D and trimming were worked out from the DNA. Present in this sample are approximately 24,000 clones, around 90% of which were seen just once. In total, the top ten clones hold approximately 28% of the sample.

The sequenced material came from peripheral blood. This sequence originates from a woman aged 70-85 years with active COVID-19. The chain joins TRBV27 to TRBJ2-3; TRBD2 fits 15 bases in the junction. CDR3 loop: CASSPGLAGGRDTQYF. The sequenced DNA: TGTGCCAGCAGTCCGGGACTAGCGGGGGGTCGAGATACGCAGTATTTT.